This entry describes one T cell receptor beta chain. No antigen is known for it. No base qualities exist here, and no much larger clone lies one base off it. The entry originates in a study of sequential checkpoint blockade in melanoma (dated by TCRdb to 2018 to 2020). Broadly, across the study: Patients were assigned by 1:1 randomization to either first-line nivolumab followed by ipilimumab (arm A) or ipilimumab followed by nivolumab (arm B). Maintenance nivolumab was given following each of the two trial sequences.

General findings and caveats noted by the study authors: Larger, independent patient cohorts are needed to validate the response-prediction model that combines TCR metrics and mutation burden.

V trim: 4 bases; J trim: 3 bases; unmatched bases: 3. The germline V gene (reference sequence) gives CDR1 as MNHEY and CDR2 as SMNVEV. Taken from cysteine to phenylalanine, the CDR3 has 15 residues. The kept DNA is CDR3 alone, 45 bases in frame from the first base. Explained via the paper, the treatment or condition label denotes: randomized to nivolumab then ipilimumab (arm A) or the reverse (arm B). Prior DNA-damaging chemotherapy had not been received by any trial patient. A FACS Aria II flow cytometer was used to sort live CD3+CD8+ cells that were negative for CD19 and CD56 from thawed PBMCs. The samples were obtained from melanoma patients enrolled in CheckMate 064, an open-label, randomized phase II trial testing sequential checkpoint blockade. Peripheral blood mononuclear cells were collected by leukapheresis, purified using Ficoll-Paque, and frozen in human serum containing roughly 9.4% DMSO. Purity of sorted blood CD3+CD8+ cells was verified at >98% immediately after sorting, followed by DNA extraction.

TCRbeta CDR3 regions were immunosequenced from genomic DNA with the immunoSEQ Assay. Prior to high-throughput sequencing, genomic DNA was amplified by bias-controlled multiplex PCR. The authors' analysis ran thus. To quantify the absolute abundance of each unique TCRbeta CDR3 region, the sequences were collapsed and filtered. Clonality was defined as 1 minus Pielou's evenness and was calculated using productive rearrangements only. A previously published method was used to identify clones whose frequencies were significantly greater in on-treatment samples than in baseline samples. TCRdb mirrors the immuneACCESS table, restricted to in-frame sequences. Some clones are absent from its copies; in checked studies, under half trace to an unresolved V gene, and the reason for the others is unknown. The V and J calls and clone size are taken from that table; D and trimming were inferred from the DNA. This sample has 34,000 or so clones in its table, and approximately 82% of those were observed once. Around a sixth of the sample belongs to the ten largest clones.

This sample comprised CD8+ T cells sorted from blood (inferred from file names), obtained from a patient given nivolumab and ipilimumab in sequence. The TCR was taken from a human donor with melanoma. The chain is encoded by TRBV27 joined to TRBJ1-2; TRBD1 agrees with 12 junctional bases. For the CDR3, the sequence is CASSWGTGGHYGYTF. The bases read TGTGCCAGCAGTTGGGGGACAGGGGGCCACTATGGCTACACCTTC.